Below are 18 T cell receptor beta chains sequenced from a single sample in a study of blood T cells in healthy people across ages. Sample-barcoded 5' priming and a J-beta primer mix drove a second PCR of roughly 6 to 12 cycles. One entry per CDR3 protein results from TCRdb running MiXCR on the 5' RACE reads. The profile shows hundreds of thousands of distinct CDR3 sequences, about 30% of them singletons. The sample comprised blood. The receptors here all came from a woman at least 80 years old in good health.

This clonotype was counted at least ten times. This rearrangement joins TRBV6-5 to TRBJ1-2; 7 bases are a match to TRBD1. CDR3 size: 12 residues. Per germline, CDR1 MNHEY and CDR2 SVGAGI. V lost 4 bases to trimming and J lost 8 bases; unmatched junction nucleotides: 4. In DNA, the CDR3 is TGTGCCAGCAGTTCCACAGGGGAGGGCTACACCTTC. Translation: CASSSTGEGYTF.

This clonotype was seen at least ten times. The junction and the germline gene differ at one end; a read error may be behind it. The rearrangement joins TRBV7-9 to TRBJ1-2; D is uncertain. Germline V gene data show CDR1 as SEHNR and CDR2 as FQNEAQ (reference sequence). This CDR3 has 15 residues. This CDR3 is CASTLGRARNYGYTF. The DNA for the CDR3 is TGTGCCAGCACCTTAGGTAGGGCTCGGAACTATGGCTACACCTTC.

This clonotype was recorded at least ten times. The genes are TRBV7-2 and TRBJ2-7; 8 nucleotides match TRBD1. After removal of 0 bases from V and 7 bases from J, the junction contained 11 bases not matched to a gene. The CDR3 runs to 16 residues. Germline loops: CDR1 SGHTA, CDR2 FQGNSA. The CDR3 nucleotides are TGTGCCAGCAGCTTAGCCAGCGCAGGGGGCCTATTGGAGCAGTACTTC. It codes for CASSLASAGGLLEQYF.

The chain carries TRBV7-2 and TRBJ1-1, with D maybe TRBD1 (5 bases). This CDR3 spans 14 amino acids. V shed 4 bases and J shed 11 bases, with 20 bases lying between them. Germline CDR1 reads SGHTA; CDR2 reads FQGNSA. CDR3 sequence: CASSSQSRDPGAFF. The CDR3 coding sequence is TGTGCCAGCAGCTCACAAAGCAGGGACCCGGGGGCTTTCTTT.

This clonotype was seen at least ten times. V is TRBV5-5 and J is TRBJ2-3; 8 positions agree with TRBD2. The germline CDR1 and CDR2 sequences are SGHKS and YYEKEE (reference sequence). The CDR3 totals 15 residues. V was pared by 1 base and J by 3 bases, with 4 bases of the junction left unmatched. The CDR3 nucleotides are TGTGCCAGCAGCTTGTTCGGGGGGGAGACAGATACGCAGTATTTT. This sequence encodes CASSLFGGETDTQYF.

This clonotype was observed at least ten times. A read error is possible here, since a much larger clone lies one base away. CDR3 sequence reads: CASSRPPAYEGGYTF. CDR3 DNA sequence: TGTGCCAGCAGCCGCCCCCCGGCATATGAGGGGGGCTACACCTTC. The rearrangement links TRBV7-2 to TRBJ1-2, with D maybe TRBD1 (5 bases). V lost 5 bases and J 8 bases, leaving 21 bases between the germline ends. The CDR3 totals 15 residues. Germline CDR1 reads SGHTA; CDR2 reads FQGNSA.

This clonotype appeared many times. The rearrangement joins TRBV2 to TRBJ2-1, with D uncertain. This CDR3 is 12 amino acids long. The germline V gene encodes CDR1 SNHLY and CDR2 FYNNEI. Trimming stripped 4 bases from V and 5 bases from J, with 6 bases between. The CDR3 loop reads CASSVWNNEQFF. CDR3 nucleotide sequence: TGTGCCAGCAGTGTTTGGAACAATGAGCAGTTCTTC.

The chain links TRBV5-1 to TRBJ2-1; TRBD2 matches at 8 bases. Germline trimming cut 3 bases from V and 6 bases from J; bases unmatched to any gene: 8. Germline loops: CDR1 SGHRS, CDR2 YFSETQ. The CDR3 runs to 15 residues. The CDR3 DNA follows: TGCGCCAGCAGCTGGACCCCGGGAGGGCGCAATGAGCAGTTCTTC. Translating it yields CASSWTPGGRNEQFF.

The chain joins TRBV29-1 to TRBJ1-2, with D possibly being TRBD1 (6 bases). Germline V gene data show CDR1 as SQVTM and CDR2 as ANQGSEA. CDR3 length: 14 residues. V shed 6 bases and J shed 5 bases, with 19 bases lying between them. As DNA, the CDR3 is TGCAGCGTCGTAACGGGGGCCGGTACTTATGGCTACACCTTC. The encoded protein is CSVVTGAGTYGYTF.

This clonotype was recorded at least ten times. The V and J genes are TRBV5-1 and TRBJ2-7, with D perhaps being TRBD1 or TRBD2 (6 bases each). V lost 0 bases and J 5 bases, leaving 12 bases between the germline ends. Germline CDR1 and CDR2: SGHRS and YFSETQ. The CDR3 totals 14 residues. The CDR3: CASSLVGGGHEQYF. DNA of the CDR3: TGCGCCAGCAGCTTGGTAGGAGGGGGGCACGAGCAGTACTTC.

This clonotype occurred many times. CDR3 DNA: TGCGCCAGCAGCGTCAACCCGGGACAGGGATTCGAGCAGTACTTC. Translation: CASSVNPGQGFEQYF. This rearrangement joins TRBV5-1 to TRBJ2-7; 9 nucleotides align to TRBD1. The CDR3 totals 15 residues. Trimming removed 4 bases from V and 6 bases from J; junction bases left unmatched: 11. Per germline, CDR1 SGHRS and CDR2 YFSETQ.

This clonotype was observed many times. The rearrangement links TRBV5-1 to TRBJ2-7, with 9 bases aligning to TRBD2. The CDR3 consists of 15 residues. J gave up 4 bases and V 4 bases, and 9 bases lay outside the gene matches. Germline loops: CDR1 SGHRS, CDR2 YFSETQ. As DNA, the CDR3 is TGCGCCAGCAGCATTGCGGGGGGGGGCAAATACGAGCAGTACTTC. Translating gives CASSIAGGGKYEQYF.

Worth noting for this clonotype: A much more abundant neighbour one base away suggests this may be a read error. The chain recombines TRBV5-1 with TRBJ2-6, with D perhaps matching TRBD1 (5 bases). The CDR3 runs to 16 residues. V was cut by 6 bases and J by 2 bases, with 15 bases left in between. Germline assignment: CDR1 SGHRS and CDR2 YFSETQ. For the CDR3, the DNA is TGCGCCAGCAACGCGATCTCAGGGACTGGGGCCAACGTCCTGACTTTC. This codes for CASNAISGTGANVLTF.

This clonotype was picked up many times. The rearrangement uses TRBV7-9 and TRBJ2-1; the match to TRBD2 covers 7 bases. CDR3 size: 14 residues. CDR1 is SEHNR, CDR2 FQNEAQ, per germline (reference sequence). Losses at the gene ends were 5 bases for V and 3 bases for J; bases not matched to a gene: 4. Here the CDR3 reads CASSGRGDYNEQFF. In DNA form, the CDR3 reads TGTGCCAGCAGCGGGAGGGGCGACTACAATGAGCAGTTCTTC.

This clonotype has a count of ten or more. The V call is TRBV5-1, the J call TRBJ1-6; 9 bases are shared with TRBD1. The CDR3 loop spans 14 amino acids. J lost 10 bases, V lost 3 bases, and 5 bases had no gene match. Germline assignment: CDR1 SGHRS and CDR2 YFSETQ. Here the CDR3 reads CASSYRDRASPLHF. The CDR3 DNA sequence: TGCGCCAGCAGCTACCGGGACAGGGCGTCACCCCTCCACTTT.

This clonotype was recorded at least ten times. The chain uses TRBV20-1 and TRBJ2-7; TRBD2 agrees at 12 bases. This CDR3 region has 14 residues. The trim removed 5 bases at V and 4 bases at J, leaving 6 bases unmatched. Per the germline V gene, CDR1 is DFQATT and CDR2 is SNEGSKA (reference sequence). Here the CDR3 reads CSAELAGGLYEQYF. The CDR3 DNA follows: TGCAGTGCTGAACTAGCGGGGGGACTGTACGAGCAGTACTTC.

The chain carries TRBV6-6 and TRBJ1-2; no definite D call. Germline lookup yields CDR1 MNHNY and CDR2 SVGAGI (reference sequence). Trimming removed 0 bases at V and 4 bases at J, with 12 bases between. The CDR3 runs to 15 residues. The CDR3 DNA sequence: TGTGCCAGCAGTTACTCGGGCAGAGAGAGCTATGGCTACACCTTC. As protein: CASSYSGRESYGYTF.

CDR3 protein: CSAPHFGGAYEQYF. The CDR3 coding sequence is TGCAGTGCTCCCCATTTCGGGGGGGCCTACGAGCAGTACTTC. The rearrangement uses TRBV20-1 and TRBJ2-7, with 8 positions matching TRBD2. The germline gives CDR1 DFQATT, CDR2 SNEGSKA (reference sequence). CDR3 length: 14 amino acids. The V gene end was trimmed by 5 bases and the J gene end by 2 bases; junction bases not matched to a gene: 8.